One and the same sample provided the 7 T cell receptor beta chains below, sequenced in a study of graft-versus-host responses after intestinal transplantation. What these receptors recognize is not known. Generated by immunoSEQ multiplex PCR, the TCRdb table keeps only in-frame clones and is missing some. This sample carries 130,000 or so clones, around nine tenths of them seen once, and the ten largest clones take over 0.15%. Sequences were derived from unstimulated CD4+ T cells sorted from spleen or lymph node cells, sampled before intestinal transplant. These receptors were collected from a human donor who received an intestinal transplant.

The gene calls are TRBV7-9 and TRBJ2-1; D remains ambiguous. The CDR3 covers 11 residues. The ends were cut back, 5 bases at V and 8 bases at J, with 7 bases in the middle. Germline V gene data show CDR1 as SEHNR and CDR2 as FQNEAQ (reference sequence). Here the CDR3 reads CASSLYDEQFF. The CDR3 nucleotides read TGTGCCAGCAGCCTTTACGATGAGCAGTTCTTC.

This clone has more than one count but fewer than ten. This sequence joins TRBV9 and TRBJ1-2; D not certain. The CDR3 spans 16 residues. Trimming took 4 bases from V and 5 from J, leaving 21 bases between them. The germline CDR1 and CDR2 sequences are SGDLS and YYNGEE. Here the CDR3 reads CASSSRRRWQKYGYTF. CDR3 sequence (DNA): TGTGCCAGCAGCTCCCGTCGGAGGTGGCAGAAATATGGCTACACCTTC.

Worth noting for this clone: The same CDR3 is also encoded by other DNA sequences in this sample. The chain employs TRBV18 and TRBJ1-1; D not resolved. The CDR3 loop spans 13 amino acids. The germline V gene has CDR1 KGHSH and CDR2 LQKENI. Trimming pared 1 base from V and 3 bases from J, leaving 6 bases between. The CDR3 region is CASSPRGDTEAFF. The CDR3 DNA is TGTGCCAGCTCACCACGTGGGGACACTGAAGCTTTCTTT. The whole variable domain, filled in from reference TRBV18 and TRBJ1-1, reads NAGVMQNPRHLVRRRGQEARLRCSPMKGHSHVYWYRQLPEEGLKFMVYLQKENIIDESGMPKERFSAEFPKEGPSILRIQQVVRGDSAAYFCASSPRGDTEAFFGQGTRLTVV.

The rearrangement links TRBV15 to TRBJ1-4; no reliable D call. The CDR3 has 15 residues. Trimming removed 3 bases from V and 0 bases from J, with 8 bases in between. Germline-derived CDR1 and CDR2 are LNHNV and YYDKDF (reference sequence). The CDR3 DNA is TGTGCCACCAGCAGGGACGGCTCAACTAATGAAAAACTGTTTTTT. Its translation: CATSRDGSTNEKLFF.

This rearrangement joins TRBV11-2 to TRBJ2-1, with a possible D match to TRBD2 (6 bases). V was shortened by 1 base and J by 0 bases, with 13 bases between the two germline ends. Germline V lookup: CDR1 SGHAT, CDR2 FQNNGV. The CDR3 consists of 17 residues. For the CDR3, the DNA is TGTGCCAGCAGCTTAGGGGGGGTGGGGAGCTCCTACAATGAGCAGTTCTTC. Translated, it gives CASSLGGVGSSYNEQFF.

This chain joins TRBV11-3 and TRBJ1-2; D remains ambiguous. The CDR3 is 17 residues long. The V gene's germline CDR1 is SGHNT and CDR2 YENEEA. V lost 2 bases, J lost 0 bases, and 16 bases lay in between. CDR3 region: CASSLPNLGFPNYGYTF. CDR3 bases: TGTGCCAGCAGCTTACCCAACCTAGGGTTCCCTAACTATGGCTACACCTTC. Drawing the rest from reference TRBV11-3 and TRBJ1-2, the complete variable domain is EAGVVQSPRYKIIEKKQPVAFWCNPISGHNTLYWYLQNLGQGPELLIRYENEEAVDDSQLPKDRFSAERLKGVDSTLKIQPAELGDSAVYLCASSLPNLGFPNYGYTFGSGTRLTVV.

This chain links TRBV19 with TRBJ1-1; 8 nucleotides align to TRBD1. Germline V gene data show CDR1 as LNHDA and CDR2 as SQIVND (reference sequence). V lost 1 base and J lost 4; bases outside the gene matches: 8. The CDR3 has 16 residues. CDR3 coding DNA: TGTGCCAGTAGTATAGTATTCAGGGGGCTCGTCACTGAAGCTTTCTTT. It yields the protein CASSIVFRGLVTEAFF.